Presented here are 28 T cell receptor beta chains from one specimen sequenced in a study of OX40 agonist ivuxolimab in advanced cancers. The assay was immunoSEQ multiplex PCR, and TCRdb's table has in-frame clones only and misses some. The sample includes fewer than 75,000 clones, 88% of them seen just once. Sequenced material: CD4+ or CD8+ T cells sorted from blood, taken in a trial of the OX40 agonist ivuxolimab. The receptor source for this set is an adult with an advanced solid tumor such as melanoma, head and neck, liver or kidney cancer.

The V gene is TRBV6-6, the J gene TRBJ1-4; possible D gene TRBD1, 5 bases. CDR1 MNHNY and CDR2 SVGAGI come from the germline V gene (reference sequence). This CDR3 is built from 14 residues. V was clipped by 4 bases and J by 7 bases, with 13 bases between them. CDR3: CASSSGGGGEKLFF. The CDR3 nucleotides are TGTGCCAGCAGTTCGGGGGGAGGTGGTGAAAAACTGTTTTTT.

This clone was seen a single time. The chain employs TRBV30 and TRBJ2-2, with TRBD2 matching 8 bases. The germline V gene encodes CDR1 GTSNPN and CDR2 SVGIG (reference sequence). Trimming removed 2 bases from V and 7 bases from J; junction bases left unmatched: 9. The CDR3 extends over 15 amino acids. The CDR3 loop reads CAWSSQREWGGELFF. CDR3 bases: TGTGCCTGGAGTAGCCAGCGGGAGTGGGGCGGGGAGCTGTTTTTT.

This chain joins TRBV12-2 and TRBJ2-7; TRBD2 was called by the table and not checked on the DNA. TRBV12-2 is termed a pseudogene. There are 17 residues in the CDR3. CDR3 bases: TGTGCAAGTCGCCCGGGACTAGCGGGAGATTCAGATCGCGAGCAGTACTTC. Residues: CASRPGLAGDSDREQYF.

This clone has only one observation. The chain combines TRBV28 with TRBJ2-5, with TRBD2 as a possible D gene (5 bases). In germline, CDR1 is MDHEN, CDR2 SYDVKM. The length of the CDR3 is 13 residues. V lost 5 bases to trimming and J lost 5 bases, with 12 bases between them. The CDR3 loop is CASSPTRRETQYF. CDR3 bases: TGTGCCAGCAGTCCAACCCGGAGGGAGACCCAGTACTTC.

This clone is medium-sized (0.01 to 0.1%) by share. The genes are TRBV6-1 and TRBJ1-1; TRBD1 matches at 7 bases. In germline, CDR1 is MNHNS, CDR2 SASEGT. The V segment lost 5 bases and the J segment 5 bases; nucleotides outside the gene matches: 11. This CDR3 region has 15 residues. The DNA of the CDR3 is TGTGCCAGCAGTTTCGAAAAAAACAGGGGAACTGAAGCTTTCTTT. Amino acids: CASSFEKNRGTEAFF.

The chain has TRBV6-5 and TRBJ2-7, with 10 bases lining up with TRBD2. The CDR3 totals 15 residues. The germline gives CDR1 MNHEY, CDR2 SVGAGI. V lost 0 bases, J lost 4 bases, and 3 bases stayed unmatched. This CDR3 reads CASSYSLAGAYEQYF. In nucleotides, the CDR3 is TGTGCCAGCAGTTACTCCCTAGCGGGAGCTTACGAGCAGTACTTC.

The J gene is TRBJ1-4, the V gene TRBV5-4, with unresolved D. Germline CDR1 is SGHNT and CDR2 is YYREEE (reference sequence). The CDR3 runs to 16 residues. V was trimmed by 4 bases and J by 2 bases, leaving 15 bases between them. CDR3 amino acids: CASSLGGPGTNEKLFF. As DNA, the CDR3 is TGTGCCAGCAGCCTAGGTGGGCCAGGCACTAATGAAAAACTGTTTTTT.

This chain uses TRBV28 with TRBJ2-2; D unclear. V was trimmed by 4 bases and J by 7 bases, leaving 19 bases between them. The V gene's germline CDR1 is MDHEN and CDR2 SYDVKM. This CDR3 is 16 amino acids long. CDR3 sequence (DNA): TGTGCCAGCAGTTCCCTAATGTCGGAGTATAACGGGGAGCTGTTTTTT. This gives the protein CASSSLMSEYNGELFF.

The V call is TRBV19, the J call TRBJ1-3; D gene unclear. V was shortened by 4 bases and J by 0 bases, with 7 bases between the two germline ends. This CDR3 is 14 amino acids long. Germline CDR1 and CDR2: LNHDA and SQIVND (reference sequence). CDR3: CASSRTNSGNTIYF. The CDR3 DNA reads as TGTGCCAGTAGTAGGACCAACTCTGGAAACACCATATATTTT.

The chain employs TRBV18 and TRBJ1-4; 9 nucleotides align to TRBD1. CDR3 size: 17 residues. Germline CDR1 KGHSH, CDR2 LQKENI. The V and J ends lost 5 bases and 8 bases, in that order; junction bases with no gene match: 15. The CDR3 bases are TGTGCCAGCTCATCCTCCTCTACAGGGGGCGTTCAGGAAAAACTGTTTTTT. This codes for CASSSSSTGGVQEKLFF.

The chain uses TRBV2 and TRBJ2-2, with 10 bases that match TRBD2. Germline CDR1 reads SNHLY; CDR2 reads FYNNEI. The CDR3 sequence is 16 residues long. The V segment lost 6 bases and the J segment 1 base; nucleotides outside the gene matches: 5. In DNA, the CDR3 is TGTGCCAGCAGAAAGTCTAGCGGGAGGAACACCGGGGAGCTGTTTTTT. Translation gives CASRKSSGRNTGELFF.

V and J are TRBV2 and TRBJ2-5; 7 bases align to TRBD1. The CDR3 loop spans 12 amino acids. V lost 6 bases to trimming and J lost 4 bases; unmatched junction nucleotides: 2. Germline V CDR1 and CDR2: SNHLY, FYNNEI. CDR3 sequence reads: CASSRQGETQYF. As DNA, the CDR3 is TGTGCCAGCAGCCGACAGGGAGAGACCCAGTACTTC.

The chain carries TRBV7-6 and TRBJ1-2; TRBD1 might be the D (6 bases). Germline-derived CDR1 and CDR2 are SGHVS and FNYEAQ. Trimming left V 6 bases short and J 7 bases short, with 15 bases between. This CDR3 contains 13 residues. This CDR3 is CASSSGQHGGYTF. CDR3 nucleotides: TGTGCCAGCAGTAGTGGACAGCACGGTGGCTACACCTTC.

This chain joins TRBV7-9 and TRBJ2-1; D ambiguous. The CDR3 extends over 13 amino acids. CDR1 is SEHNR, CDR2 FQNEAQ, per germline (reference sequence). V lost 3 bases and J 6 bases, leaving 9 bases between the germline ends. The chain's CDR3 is CASSLRTSNEQFF. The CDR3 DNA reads TGTGCCAGCAGCTTGCGGACCTCCAATGAGCAGTTCTTC.

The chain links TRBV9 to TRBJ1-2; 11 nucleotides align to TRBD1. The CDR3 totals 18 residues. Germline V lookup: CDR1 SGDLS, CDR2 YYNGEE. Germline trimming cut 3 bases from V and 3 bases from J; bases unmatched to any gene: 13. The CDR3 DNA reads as TGTGCCAGCAGCGCGTACCAGACCCGGGGACAGGGGGACTATGGCTACACCTTC. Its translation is CASSAYQTRGQGDYGYTF.

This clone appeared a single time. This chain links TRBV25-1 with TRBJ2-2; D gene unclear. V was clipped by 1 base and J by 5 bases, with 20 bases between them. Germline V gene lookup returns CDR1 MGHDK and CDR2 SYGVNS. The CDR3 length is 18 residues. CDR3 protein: CASSESPRHNPRTGELFF. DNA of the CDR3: TGTGCCAGCAGTGAATCCCCGCGACACAACCCAAGGACCGGGGAGCTGTTTTTT. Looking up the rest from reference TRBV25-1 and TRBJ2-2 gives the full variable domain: EADIYQTPRYLVIGTGKKITLECSQTMGHDKMYWYQQDPGMELHLIHYSYGVNSTEKGDLSSESTVSRIRTEHFPLTLESARPSHTSQYLCASSESPRHNPRTGELFFGEGSRLTVL.

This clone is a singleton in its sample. CDR3 sequence reads: CASSLGPQGVNTEAFF. For the CDR3, the DNA is TGTGCCAGCAGCTTGGGGCCCCAAGGTGTGAACACTGAAGCTTTCTTT. The genes are TRBV5-4 and TRBJ1-1; D not resolved. Trimming cost V 0 bases and J 0 bases, with 12 bases left between them. Looked up from germline, CDR1 is SGHNT and CDR2 is YYREEE (reference sequence). This CDR3 comprises 16 residues. Full variable domain (outside the CDR3, taken from reference TRBV5-4 and TRBJ1-1): ETGVTQSPTHLIKTRGQQVTLRCSSQSGHNTVSWYQQALGQGPQFIFQYYREEENGRGNFPPRFSGLQFPNYSSELNVNALELDDSALYLCASSLGPQGVNTEAFFGQGTRLTVV.

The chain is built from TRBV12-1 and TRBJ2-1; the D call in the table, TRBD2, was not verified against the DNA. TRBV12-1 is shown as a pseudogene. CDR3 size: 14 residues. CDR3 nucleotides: TGTGCCAGCAGCTTCTCCGGGACTTACAATGAGCAGTTCTTC. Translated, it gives CASSFSGTYNEQFF.

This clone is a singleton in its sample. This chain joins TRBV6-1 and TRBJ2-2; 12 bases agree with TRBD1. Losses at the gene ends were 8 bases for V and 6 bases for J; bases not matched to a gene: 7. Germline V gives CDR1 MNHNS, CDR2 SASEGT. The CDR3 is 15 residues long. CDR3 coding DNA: TGTGCCAGCCGGGACAGGGGGCGCAGGTCCGGGGAGCTGTTTTTT. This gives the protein CASRDRGRRSGELFF.

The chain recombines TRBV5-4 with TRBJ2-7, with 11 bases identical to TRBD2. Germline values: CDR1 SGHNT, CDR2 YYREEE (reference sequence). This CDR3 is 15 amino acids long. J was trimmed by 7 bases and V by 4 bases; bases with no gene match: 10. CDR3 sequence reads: CASSPPTSGIGEQYF. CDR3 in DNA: TGTGCCAGCAGCCCCCCGACTAGCGGGATCGGGGAGCAGTACTTC.

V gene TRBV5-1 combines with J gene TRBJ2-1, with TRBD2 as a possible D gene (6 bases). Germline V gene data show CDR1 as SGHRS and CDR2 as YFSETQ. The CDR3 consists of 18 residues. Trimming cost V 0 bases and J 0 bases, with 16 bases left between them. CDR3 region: CASSLGGNIADSYNEQFF. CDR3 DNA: TGCGCCAGCAGCTTGGGAGGGAACATAGCGGACTCCTACAATGAGCAGTTCTTC. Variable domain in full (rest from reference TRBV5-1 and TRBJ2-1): KAGVTQTPRYLIKTRGQQVTLSCSPISGHRSVSWYQQTPGQGLQFLFEYFSETQRNKGNFPGRFSGRQFSNSRSEMNVSTLELGDSALYLCASSLGGNIADSYNEQFFGPGTRLTVL.

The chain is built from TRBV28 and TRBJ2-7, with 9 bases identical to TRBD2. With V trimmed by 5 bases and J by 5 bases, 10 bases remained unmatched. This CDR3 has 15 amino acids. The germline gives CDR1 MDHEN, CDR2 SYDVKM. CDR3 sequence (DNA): TGTGCCAGCAGTCCCCCGCTAGCGGGATACGACGAGCAGTACTTC. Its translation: CASSPPLAGYDEQYF.

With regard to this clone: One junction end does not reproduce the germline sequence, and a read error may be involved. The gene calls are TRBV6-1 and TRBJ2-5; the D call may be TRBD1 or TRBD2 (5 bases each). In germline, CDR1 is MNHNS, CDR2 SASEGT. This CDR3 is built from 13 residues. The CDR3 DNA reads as TGTGCCAGCCACGGGACCCCACAAGGGACCCAGTACTTC. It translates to CASHGTPQGTQYF.

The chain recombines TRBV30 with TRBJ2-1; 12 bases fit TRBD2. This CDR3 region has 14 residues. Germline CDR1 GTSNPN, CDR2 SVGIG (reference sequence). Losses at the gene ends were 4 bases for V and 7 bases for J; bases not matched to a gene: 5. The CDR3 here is CAWTRTSGKNEQFF. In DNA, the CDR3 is TGTGCCTGGACCAGGACTAGCGGGAAGAATGAGCAGTTCTTC.

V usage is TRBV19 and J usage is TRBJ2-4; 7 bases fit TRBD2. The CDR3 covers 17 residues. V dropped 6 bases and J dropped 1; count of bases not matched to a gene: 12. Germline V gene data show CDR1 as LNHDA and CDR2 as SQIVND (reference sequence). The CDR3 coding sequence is TGTGCCAGTAGCCGAGGGAGACTAGCAGGTGCCAAAAACATTCAGTACTTC. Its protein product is CASSRGRLAGAKNIQYF.

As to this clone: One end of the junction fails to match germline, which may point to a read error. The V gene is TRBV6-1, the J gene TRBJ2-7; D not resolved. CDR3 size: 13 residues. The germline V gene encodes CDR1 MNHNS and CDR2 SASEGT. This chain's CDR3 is CAISPGPNYEQYF. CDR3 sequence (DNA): TGTGCCATCAGTCCCGGACCAAACTACGAGCAGTACTTC.

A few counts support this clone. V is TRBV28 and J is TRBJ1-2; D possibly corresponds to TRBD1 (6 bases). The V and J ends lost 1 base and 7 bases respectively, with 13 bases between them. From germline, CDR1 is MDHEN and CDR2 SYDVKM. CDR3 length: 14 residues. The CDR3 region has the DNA TGTGCCAGCAGTTTATATGCAGGGGTGTCTGGCTACACCTTC. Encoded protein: CASSLYAGVSGYTF.

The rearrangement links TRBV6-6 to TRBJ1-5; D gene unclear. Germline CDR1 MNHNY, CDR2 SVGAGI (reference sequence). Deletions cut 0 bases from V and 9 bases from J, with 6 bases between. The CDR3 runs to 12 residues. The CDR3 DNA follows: TGTGCCAGCAGTTACTCAGGCATGCCCCAGCATTTT. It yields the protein CASSYSGMPQHF.